The entry below gives a single TCR beta chain sequence along with its context. This sample stems from a study of regulatory T cells in long-lasting Graves disease. HTBI primers from iRepertoire and Arm-PCR of CDR3 regions yielded the TCR beta libraries. From the multiplex PCR reads, TCRdb called clonotypes with MiXCR, one entry per CDR3 protein. The sample lists roughly 380,000 distinct CDR3 sequences; around 15% were seen once. Time point indicated: newly diagnosed GD, antithyroid drugs for less than 3 months. RNA isolated from PBMCs was used to make the TCR library. This sample was also put to use in a study of T cells in Graves' hyperthyroidism and ophthalmopathy.

This receptor was obtained from a middle-aged man with Graves disease. The sample was peripheral blood mononuclear cells (PBMCs), taken at new diagnosis, from a patient treated with antithyroid drugs.

DNA of the CDR3: TGTGCCAGTAAGAAACTAGCGGGAACTAGCACAGATACGCAGTATTTT. It is translated as CASKKLAGTSTDTQYF. The chain is built from TRBV19 and TRBJ2-3; 10 bases are a match to TRBD2. Germline CDR1 is LNHDA and CDR2 is SQIVND (reference sequence). The CDR3 is made up of 16 amino acids. V was pared by 7 bases and J by 0 bases, with 7 bases of the junction left unmatched. The entire variable domain, with the rest obtained from reference TRBV19 and TRBJ2-3, is as follows: DGGITQSPKYLFRKEGQNVTLSCEQNLNHDAMYWYRQDPGQGLRLIYYSQIVNDFQKGDIAEGYSVSREKKESFPLTVTSAQKNPTAFYLCASKKLAGTSTDTQYFGPGTRLTVL.